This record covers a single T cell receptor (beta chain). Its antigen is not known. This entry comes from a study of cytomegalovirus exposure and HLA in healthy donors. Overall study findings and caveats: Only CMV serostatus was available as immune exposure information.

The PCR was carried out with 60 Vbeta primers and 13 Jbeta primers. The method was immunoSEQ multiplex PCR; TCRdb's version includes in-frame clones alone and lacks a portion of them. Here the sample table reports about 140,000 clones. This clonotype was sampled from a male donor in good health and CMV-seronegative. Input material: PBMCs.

Here the CDR3 DNA reads TGTGCCAGCAGTTACTCGATAGGGCGGGATCAGCCCCAGCATTTT. Amino acid sequence: CASSYSIGRDQPQHF. The chain is built from TRBV6-5 and TRBJ1-5; D remains unclear. Germline V lookup: CDR1 MNHEY, CDR2 SVGAGI. Trimming took 0 bases from V and 5 from J, leaving 11 bases between them. This CDR3 comprises 15 residues.